This T cell receptor beta chain was sequenced for a study of blood T cell repertoires in COVID-19. Using immunoSEQ multiplex PCR, the repertoire was profiled, and TCRdb retains in-frame clones only, with some absent. The data hold a few hundred thousand clones, with 85% to 90% observed a single time. This CDR3 spans 16 amino acids. Trimming removed 6 bases at V and 5 bases at J, with 20 bases between. CDR1 is KGHSH and CDR2 is LQKENI in the germline V gene. The specimen sequenced was PBMCs or T cells enriched from blood (not recorded which). The sequence was obtained from a woman between 45 and 60 years old who had recovered from COVID-19. The chain has TRBV18 and TRBJ1-5; tentatively, D is TRBD1 (5 bases). The chain's CDR3 is CASSRESAGLYQPQHF. CDR3 nucleotide sequence: TGTGCCAGCTCCCGCGAAAGTGCAGGGTTGTATCAGCCCCAGCATTTT.